Following are 11 T cell receptor beta chains from one sample sequenced in a study of T cells in Graves' hyperthyroidism and ophthalmopathy. Amplification targeted TCR beta CDR3 regions from RNA transcripts. TCR CDR3 regions were first amplified by RT-PCR with HTBI primers. From the multiplex PCR reads, TCRdb called clonotypes with MiXCR, one entry per CDR3 protein. The sample records a few hundred thousand distinct CDR3 sequences, 46% being singletons. Sample: peripheral blood or thyroid tissue (not recorded which). Receptor source: an adult woman with Graves' disease, either hyperthyroidism or ophthalmopathy (not recorded which).

This clonotype was recorded at least ten times. The V and J genes are TRBV9 and TRBJ2-7; 7 nucleotides align to TRBD2. The length of the CDR3 is 15 residues. Germline V gene lookup returns CDR1 SGDLS and CDR2 YYNGEE. V dropped 2 bases and J dropped 2; count of bases not matched to a gene: 7. The CDR3 region has the DNA TGTGCCAGCAGCGTCAATCCTAGCGGACCCTACGAGCAGTACTTC. Translated, it gives CASSVNPSGPYEQYF.

The chain links TRBV6-5 to TRBJ1-1; 9 nucleotides line up with TRBD1. Germline CDR1 is MNHEY and CDR2 is SVGAGI. The CDR3 sequence is 15 residues long. After removal of 5 bases from V and 4 bases from J, the junction contained 8 bases not matched to a gene. The CDR3 reads CASSEEPTGGTEAFF. The DNA of the CDR3 is TGTGCCAGCAGTGAAGAACCGACAGGGGGCACTGAAGCTTTCTTT.

The chain links TRBV11-2 to TRBJ1-1; possibly TRBD1 for D (6 bases). Trimming took off 1 base at V and 6 bases at J, with 15 bases between the two ends. The CDR3 is made up of 15 amino acids. From germline, CDR1 is SGHAT and CDR2 FQNNGV. The CDR3 DNA sequence: TGTGCCAGCAGCTTAGGGGGGCGCCTTGTTTCTGAAGCTTTCTTT. Protein: CASSLGGRLVSEAFF.

V usage is TRBV5-4 and J usage is TRBJ2-2; no definite D call. V gave up 0 bases and J gave up 4 bases, with 10 bases separating them. From germline, CDR1 is SGHNT and CDR2 YYREEE (reference sequence). CDR3 length: 15 residues. The CDR3 nucleotides read TGTGCCAGCAGCTTGGCCTTAACGGCCACCGGGGAGCTGTTTTTT. Amino acids: CASSLALTATGELFF.

This clonotype occurred many times. J is TRBJ1-1 and V is TRBV14, with D unclear. The CDR3 is 13 amino acids. Between the trimmed V and J ends, which lost 4 bases and 1 base, there was a span of 7 bases. CDR1 SGHDN and CDR2 FVKESK come from the germline V gene. CDR3 sequence: CASSPRWNTEAFF. CDR3 in DNA: TGTGCCAGCAGCCCTAGGTGGAACACTGAAGCTTTCTTT.

The V call is TRBV19, the J call TRBJ2-5; 9 bases match TRBD1. The junction had 16 bases not matched to a gene; V was cut back by 5 bases and J by 9 bases. CDR1 and CDR2 (germline): LNHDA, SQIVND (reference sequence). The CDR3 consists of 16 residues. DNA of the CDR3: TGTGCCAGTAGTTTTTGGACAGGGGCAAGCAATCAGCCCCAGTACTTC. Protein product: CASSFWTGASNQPQYF.

Ten or more counts support this clonotype. V is TRBV20-1 and J is TRBJ2-7; TRBD1 is a possible D gene (5 bases). V lost 0 bases and J 2 bases, leaving 11 bases between the germline ends. Per the germline V gene, CDR1 is DFQATT and CDR2 is SNEGSKA (reference sequence). There are 14 residues in the CDR3. CDR3 DNA sequence: TGCAGTGCTAGAGATCTTCGACAGACCTACGAGCAGTACTTC. Translating it yields CSARDLRQTYEQYF.

About this clonotype itself: The junction differs from germline at one of its ends, possibly a read error. The chain employs TRBV6-1 and TRBJ2-2; D is possibly TRBD2 (5 bases). Looked up from germline, CDR1 is MNHNS and CDR2 is SASEGT. This CDR3 has 14 residues. CDR3 coding DNA: TGTGCCAGCAGGCCCCCCGCGAACACCGGGGAACTGTTTTTT. Its protein product is CASRPPANTGELFF.

The CDR3 loop reads CASSPRGELTVEAFF. The CDR3 coding sequence is TGTGCCAGTAGCCCGCGGGGCGAACTAACAGTTGAAGCTTTCTTT. This rearrangement joins TRBV19 to TRBJ1-1, with D possibly TRBD1 on 5 matching bases. Germline-derived CDR1 and CDR2 are LNHDA and SQIVND (reference sequence). The CDR3 runs 15 residues. Trimming shortened V by 6 bases and J by 7 bases, and 21 bases separated the two germline ends.

A remark on this clonotype: This may arise from a read error, as a much more abundant clone is one base away. The chain combines TRBV20-1 with TRBJ1-3, with a possible D match to TRBD1 (5 bases). This CDR3 is 16 amino acids long. Trimming took 1 base from V and 0 from J, leaving 13 bases between them. Germline V gene lookup returns CDR1 DFQATT and CDR2 SNEGSKA (reference sequence). The CDR3: CSARGAGKDSGNTIYF. The CDR3 bases are TGCAGTGCTAGAGGGGCAGGGAAGGACTCTGGAAACACCATATATTTT.

The table lists this clonotype with many counts. This sequence joins TRBV24-1 and TRBJ1-1; no clear D gene. The germline V gene has CDR1 KGHDR and CDR2 SFDVKD. The CDR3 has 14 residues. V shed 9 bases and J shed 0 bases, with 13 bases lying between them. The CDR3 region has the DNA TGTGCCACCGGGCCGGACGGGGTGAACACTGAAGCTTTCTTT. As protein: CATGPDGVNTEAFF.